The 16 T cell receptor beta chains below were found in one sample sequenced in a study of blood T cell repertoires in COVID-19. Sequencing was performed with immunoSEQ multiplex PCR; in TCRdb, only in-frame clones are kept and a portion is missing. The repertoire has under 200,000 clones, roughly 80% of them found once; the top ten carry 5.6%. Sample: PBMCs or T cells enriched from blood (not recorded which). The source is a woman aged 40 to 55 with acute COVID-19.

J is TRBJ2-3 and V is TRBV5-1, with D maybe TRBD2 (6 bases). V lost 0 bases to trimming and J lost 3 bases, with 14 bases between them. Per germline, CDR1 SGHRS and CDR2 YFSETQ. The CDR3 contains 16 residues. The chain's CDR3 is CASSLAARETTDTQYF. In DNA, the CDR3 is TGCGCCAGCAGCTTGGCCGCCCGGGAGACGACAGATACGCAGTATTTT.

The genes are TRBV2 and TRBJ2-3, with 11 bases identical to TRBD2. This CDR3 comprises 16 residues. V shed 5 bases and J 1 base; nucleotides not matched to a gene: 5. Germline V CDR1 and CDR2: SNHLY, FYNNEI. CDR3 DNA: TGTGCCAGCAGTCGTGGACTAGCGGGCCGCACAGATACGCAGTATTTT. It yields the protein CASSRGLAGRTDTQYF.

The chain couples TRBV7-2 to TRBJ1-2; TRBD1 might be the D (5 bases). Germline CDR1 SGHTA, CDR2 FQGNSA. CDR3 length: 11 amino acids. V lost 3 bases to trimming and J lost 6 bases, with 5 bases between them. CDR3 loop: CASSLGHGYTF. The CDR3 DNA reads as TGTGCCAGCAGCTTGGGGCATGGCTACACCTTC. Drawing the rest from reference TRBV7-2 and TRBJ1-2, the complete variable domain is GAGVSQSPSNKVTEKGKDVELRCDPISGHTALYWYRQSLGQGLEFLIYFQGNSAPDKSGLPSDRFSAERTGGSVSTLTIQRTQQEDSAVYLCASSLGHGYTFGSGTRLTVV.

This clone was detected only a few times. The chain combines TRBV13 with TRBJ2-1, with a possible D match to TRBD2 (5 bases). Per germline, CDR1 PRHDT and CDR2 FYEKMQ (reference sequence). V lost 5 bases and J lost 1, with 9 bases in between. The CDR3 is 14 residues long. CDR3 nucleotides: TGTGCCAGCAGCCGGCGGGTTTCCTACAATGAGCAGTTCTTC. Translated, it gives CASSRRVSYNEQFF.

V gene TRBV5-1 combines with J gene TRBJ2-7; 11 bases line up with TRBD1. Germline CDR1 reads SGHRS; CDR2 reads YFSETQ. The CDR3 totals 14 residues. The junction had 6 bases not matched to a gene; V was cut back by 5 bases and J by 5 bases. The CDR3 sequence: CASRQDRGRDEQYF. In nucleotides, the CDR3 is TGCGCCAGCAGACAGGACAGGGGGCGGGACGAGCAGTACTTC.

The V gene is TRBV19, the J gene TRBJ2-2; D possibly corresponds to TRBD2 (5 bases). V lost 6 bases to trimming and J lost 6 bases, with 14 bases between them. The CDR3 totals 14 residues. Germline assignment: CDR1 LNHDA and CDR2 SQIVND (reference sequence). CDR3 DNA sequence: TGTGCCAGTAGCCAACTAGAAATAGCCGGGGAGCTGTTTTTT. It translates to CASSQLEIAGELFF.

This clone was observed a few times. The rearrangement joins TRBV14 to TRBJ2-1; unclear D gene. The CDR3 totals 14 residues. Between the trimmed V and J ends, which lost 6 bases and 2 bases, there was a span of 11 bases. The V gene's germline CDR1 is SGHDN and CDR2 FVKESK. This CDR3 reads CASSIGGAYNEQFF. The CDR3 region has the DNA TGTGCCAGCAGTATCGGCGGTGCCTACAATGAGCAGTTCTTC.

The rearrangement joins TRBV14 to TRBJ2-7, with 8 bases that match TRBD2. Trimming removed 4 bases from V and 3 bases from J; junction bases left unmatched: 8. Looked up from germline, CDR1 is SGHDN and CDR2 is FVKESK. The CDR3 covers 15 residues. The chain's CDR3 is CASSRGLAGIYEQYF. The CDR3 DNA reads as TGTGCCAGCAGCCGCGGACTAGCAGGGATCTACGAGCAGTACTTC.

V gene TRBV19 combines with J gene TRBJ1-4; D uncertain. The V end lost 6 bases, the J end lost 2 bases, and 7 bases lay between the germline ends. CDR3 length equals 13 residues. The germline V gene has CDR1 LNHDA and CDR2 SQIVND (reference sequence). CDR3 DNA sequence: TGTGCCAGTAGATTCGGTACTAATGAAAAACTGTTTTTT. This gives the protein CASRFGTNEKLFF.

There are a few counts of this clone. The chain is built from TRBV6-5 and TRBJ2-5, with no clear D. This CDR3 has 11 amino acids. With 2 bases removed from V and 5 bases from J, the gap between germline ends came to 3 bases. CDR1 is MNHEY and CDR2 is SVGAGI in the germline V gene. Written as DNA, the CDR3 is TGTGCCAGCAGTTACGGCGAGACCCAGTACTTC. Amino acids: CASSYGETQYF.

This clone was counted only a few times. The chain couples TRBV10-3 to TRBJ2-7; D not certain. The CDR3 loop spans 14 amino acids. V was shortened by 5 bases and J by 3 bases, with 14 bases between the two germline ends. The germline gives CDR1 ENHRY, CDR2 SYGVKD. CDR3 region: CAISRGIKGYEQYF. The CDR3 DNA reads as TGTGCCATCAGTCGAGGAATCAAAGGCTACGAGCAGTACTTC.

The chain combines TRBV5-4 with TRBJ2-7, with 7 bases lining up with TRBD1. With V trimmed by 4 bases and J by 2 bases, 6 bases remained unmatched. From germline, CDR1 is SGHNT and CDR2 YYREEE (reference sequence). The CDR3 spans 14 residues. The CDR3 is CASSPGQPTYEQYF. CDR3 DNA sequence: TGTGCCAGCAGCCCGGGACAGCCAACCTACGAGCAGTACTTC.

The chain uses TRBV11-3 and TRBJ1-2, with a weak D call TRBD1 (5 bases). The CDR3 is made up of 16 amino acids. CDR1 and CDR2 from the germline V gene are SGHNT and YENEEA. V lost 2 bases and J 2 bases, leaving 15 bases between the germline ends. This chain's CDR3 is CASSLRGDSANYGYTF. CDR3 coding DNA: TGTGCCAGCAGCTTACGTGGGGACTCAGCAAACTATGGCTACACCTTC.

The chain recombines TRBV5-8 with TRBJ2-3; possible D gene TRBD2, 6 bases. V was clipped by 2 bases and J by 1 base, with 11 bases between them. Germline CDR1 SGHTS, CDR2 YDEGEE. The CDR3 covers 15 residues. The chain's CDR3 is CASSLGDLGTDTQYF. DNA for the CDR3: TGTGCCAGCAGCTTAGGGGACTTGGGCACAGATACGCAGTATTTT.

The CDR3 DNA follows: TGTGCCAGCACCCCTAGCGAACCCTACAATGAGCAGTTCTTC. It is translated as CASTPSEPYNEQFF. The chain uses TRBV21-1 and TRBJ2-1; the table assigns TRBD2, which was not confirmed against the DNA. TRBV21-1 is termed a pseudogene. This CDR3 is 14 amino acids long.

The chain carries TRBV28 and TRBJ1-2, with D possibly being TRBD1 (5 bases). CDR1 and CDR2 from the germline V gene are MDHEN and SYDVKM. CDR3 length equals 14 residues. V lost 5 bases and J 4 bases, leaving 14 bases between the germline ends. Written as DNA, the CDR3 is TGTGCCAGCAGTCTTAGACAGTTTCGCTATGGCTACACCTTC. Translation gives CASSLRQFRYGYTF.